The next 30 T cell receptor beta chains were all read from a single sample in a study of blood T cell repertoires in COVID-19. TCRdb keeps only in-frame clones here, not all; method: immunoSEQ multiplex PCR. The data hold approximately 210,000 clones, with 80% to 90% observed a single time. Sequenced sample: peripheral blood. The origin of the receptors is a woman of 80 years or more with COVID-19, enrolled during active disease.

This sequence joins TRBV19 and TRBJ1-5; weak D call: TRBD1 (5 bases). V lost 4 bases and J lost 2, with 15 bases in between. The CDR3 has 16 residues. Germline-derived CDR1 and CDR2 are LNHDA and SQIVND (reference sequence). CDR3 sequence reads: CASSTQWGGGNQPQHF. The CDR3 nucleotides read TGTGCCAGTAGTACCCAGTGGGGCGGGGGCAATCAGCCCCAGCATTTT.

This clone was counted only a few times. The J gene is TRBJ2-2, the V gene TRBV5-8; 9 nucleotides match TRBD2. The CDR3 consists of 19 residues. The germline gives CDR1 SGHTS, CDR2 YDEGEE. Trimming cost V 5 bases and J 0 bases; bases outside gene matches: 14. Written as DNA, the CDR3 is TGTGCCAGCAGATCCGGCCTCCCGGGACTAGCTGCGAACACCGGGGAGCTGTTTTTT. Amino acids: CASRSGLPGLAANTGELFF.

V is TRBV5-6 and J is TRBJ1-1; no clear D gene. Trimming pared 1 base from V and 1 base from J, leaving 17 bases between. CDR1 is SGHDT and CDR2 is YYEEEE in the germline V gene. The CDR3 length is 17 residues. In nucleotides, the CDR3 is TGTGCCAGCAGCTTGCGAGCGGGCATTGGGGAGAACACTGAAGCTTTCTTT. As protein: CASSLRAGIGENTEAFF.

This chain links TRBV28 with TRBJ2-7; D might be TRBD1 (6 bases). Germline V gene data show CDR1 as MDHEN and CDR2 as SYDVKM. This CDR3 has 14 amino acids. Trimming left V 2 bases short and J 4 bases short, with 12 bases between. The CDR3 region is CASSLGDKLYEQYF. The CDR3 DNA reads TGTGCCAGCAGTTTAGGGGACAAGTTATACGAGCAGTACTTC.

CDR3 in DNA: TGTGCCTGGAGTGGCCCAGGTGGCACAGATACGCAGTATTTT. It yields the protein CAWSGPGGTDTQYF. The chain has TRBV30 and TRBJ2-3, with D unclear. The CDR3 spans 14 residues. CDR1 and CDR2 from the germline V gene are GTSNPN and SVGIG (reference sequence). V gave up 1 base and J gave up 1 base, with 9 bases separating them.

The chain's CDR3 is CASSYNGQETQYF. The CDR3 region has the DNA TGTGCCAGCAGTTACAACGGTCAAGAGACCCAGTACTTC. The J gene is TRBJ2-5, the V gene TRBV6-2 or TRBV6-3; no clear D. Trimming shortened V by 2 bases and J by 2 bases, and 6 bases separated the two germline ends. CDR1 and CDR2 (germline): MNHEY, SVGEGT. This CDR3 comprises 13 residues.

This chain connects TRBV19 to TRBJ1-1, with D hard to call. In germline, CDR1 is LNHDA, CDR2 SQIVND (reference sequence). With 1 base removed from V and 7 bases from J, the gap between germline ends came to 10 bases. This CDR3 comprises 13 residues. Written as DNA, the CDR3 is TGTGCCAGTAGTATAGCAGACATAGGTGAAGCTTTCTTT. Its protein product is CASSIADIGEAFF. Based on the CDR3 plus reference TRBV19 and TRBJ1-1, the full variable domain is DGGITQSPKYLFRKEGQNVTLSCEQNLNHDAMYWYRQDPGQGLRLIYYSQIVNDFQKGDIAEGYSVSREKKESFPLTVTSAQKNPTAFYLCASSIADIGEAFFGQGTRLTVV.

The gene calls are TRBV18 and TRBJ2-5; D gene unclear. Looked up from germline, CDR1 is KGHSH and CDR2 is LQKENI. With 0 bases removed from V and 1 base from J, the gap between germline ends came to 9 bases. There are 15 residues in the CDR3. CDR3 amino acids: CASSPPMRGQETQYF. CDR3 bases: TGTGCCAGCTCACCACCCATGCGAGGCCAAGAGACCCAGTACTTC.

The CDR3 reads CASSPIEGYNEQFF. The CDR3 nucleotides read TGTGCCAGCAGTCCGATAGAGGGCTACAATGAGCAGTTCTTC. This chain uses TRBV6-2 or TRBV6-3 with TRBJ2-1; the D gene is possibly TRBD2 (5 bases). This CDR3 is built from 14 residues. The V gene's germline CDR1 is MNHEY and CDR2 SVGEGT. Trimming took 5 bases from V and 3 from J, leaving 11 bases between them.

Only one count was recorded for this clone. The chain recombines TRBV28 with TRBJ2-2; 9 nucleotides agree with TRBD1. The germline CDR1 and CDR2 sequences are MDHEN and SYDVKM. After removal of 6 bases from V and 4 bases from J, the junction contained 3 bases not matched to a gene. The CDR3 runs to 14 residues. The CDR3: CASRGTGITGELFF. The CDR3 DNA reads TGTGCCAGCAGGGGGACAGGGATCACCGGGGAGCTGTTTTTT.

CDR3 loop: CASRLRLGAGNTIYF. The CDR3 DNA reads TGTGCCAGCAGACTGAGATTGGGGGCCGGAAACACCATATATTTT. This rearrangement joins TRBV5-8 to TRBJ1-3; tentative D call: TRBD1 (6 bases). CDR1 is SGHTS and CDR2 is YDEGEE in the germline V gene. Trimming removed 5 bases at V and 4 bases at J, with 16 bases between. This CDR3 is 15 amino acids long. Looking up the rest from reference TRBV5-8 and TRBJ1-3 gives the full variable domain: EAGVTQSPTHLIKTRGQQATLRCSPISGHTSVYWYQQALGLGLQFLLWYDEGEERNRGNFPPRFSGRQFPNYSSELNVNALELEDSALYLCASRLRLGAGNTIYFGEGSWLTVV.

V gene TRBV4-1 combines with J gene TRBJ1-5, with D unresolved. The CDR3 consists of 13 residues. Trimming pared 0 bases from V and 4 bases from J, leaving 4 bases between. Looked up from germline, CDR1 is MGHRA and CDR2 is YSYEKL. CDR3 nucleotide sequence: TGCGCCAGCAGCCAAGACCCTAATCAGCCCCAGCATTTT. Amino acids: CASSQDPNQPQHF.

The V call is TRBV14, the J call TRBJ2-7; TRBD1 matches at 8 bases. Germline values: CDR1 SGHDN, CDR2 FVKESK. This CDR3 has 17 amino acids. V dropped 0 bases and J dropped 3; count of bases not matched to a gene: 10. The CDR3 loop reads CASSQEVEDRAYYEQYV. DNA for the CDR3: TGTGCCAGCAGCCAAGAAGTGGAGGACAGGGCTTACTACGAGCAGTACGTC.

This clone was recorded once. The chain employs TRBV19 and TRBJ1-5; D possibly corresponds to TRBD1 (6 bases). Trimming removed 1 base at V and 1 base at J, with 11 bases between. The CDR3 covers 16 residues. In germline, CDR1 is LNHDA, CDR2 SQIVND (reference sequence). In DNA, the CDR3 is TGTGCCAGTAGTATAGCTGGGACAAAGAGCAATCAGCCCCAGCATTTT. It translates to CASSIAGTKSNQPQHF.

The chain has TRBV4-3 and TRBJ1-3; D is possibly TRBD1 (6 bases). V was cut by 0 bases and J by 0 bases, with 12 bases left in between. Germline CDR1 reads LGHNA; CDR2 reads YSLEER. This CDR3 is built from 17 residues. CDR3 bases: TGCGCCAGCAGCCAAGACTCCGGACAGCTCTCTGGAAACACCATATATTTT. Its protein product is CASSQDSGQLSGNTIYF.

This chain connects TRBV6-2 or TRBV6-3 to TRBJ2-2; no reliable D call. V dropped 2 bases and J dropped 6 bases, with 13 bases sitting between them. CDR3 length: 15 amino acids. The germline gives CDR1 MNHEY, CDR2 SVGEGT. DNA of the CDR3: TGTGCCAGCAGTTACCCCCCTCTGGCGGCCGGGGAGCTGTTTTTT. This gives the protein CASSYPPLAAGELFF.

As to this clone: The junction differs from germline at one of its ends, possibly a read error. The rearrangement joins TRBV15 to TRBJ1-2; 7 nucleotides line up with TRBD1. In germline, CDR1 is LNHNV, CDR2 YYDKDF (reference sequence). The CDR3 is 12 amino acids. The DNA of the CDR3 is TGTGCCACCAGCAGAGATCGGGGGACAGAAAACTTC. This translates into CATSRDRGTENF.

This clone has only a few counts. V is TRBV19 and J is TRBJ2-7; weak D call: TRBD1 (5 bases). This CDR3 has 12 amino acids. With 10 bases removed from V and 6 bases from J, the gap between germline ends came to 16 bases. Germline V CDR1 and CDR2: LNHDA, SQIVND (reference sequence). The CDR3 nucleotides read TGTGCCAACGCAGGGTTGATGGGCGAGCAGTACGTC. Its translation is CANAGLMGEQYV.

The chain has TRBV11-2 and TRBJ1-1; D might be TRBD1 (6 bases). The CDR3 covers 16 residues. Trimming stripped 7 bases from V and 0 bases from J, with 18 bases between. Looked up from germline, CDR1 is SGHAT and CDR2 is FQNNGV. The CDR3 protein is CASTNERGGLNTEAFF. DNA of the CDR3: TGTGCCAGCACCAATGAAAGGGGGGGGCTGAACACTGAAGCTTTCTTT.

The chain uses TRBV5-5 and TRBJ1-4, with a tentative D call TRBD1 (5 bases). The CDR3 is 15 residues long. V was clipped by 0 bases and J by 6 bases, with 12 bases between them. The germline gives CDR1 SGHKS, CDR2 YYEKEE (reference sequence). The CDR3 reads CASSLVWGGDEKLFF. The DNA for the CDR3 is TGTGCCAGCAGCTTGGTATGGGGAGGGGATGAAAAACTGTTTTTT.

The J gene is TRBJ2-1, the V gene TRBV10-2; the match to TRBD1 covers 7 bases. The germline gives CDR1 WSHSY, CDR2 SAAADI. J gave up 7 bases and V 8 bases, and 14 bases lay outside the gene matches. The CDR3 length is 15 residues. The CDR3 DNA reads TGCGCCAGCCATCCGGACAGGCACCCGGGGAATGAGCAGTTCTTC. The encoded protein is CASHPDRHPGNEQFF.

V gene TRBV4-3 combines with J gene TRBJ1-5; 12 positions agree with TRBD1. Germline V gene sequence: CDR1 LGHNA, CDR2 YSLEER. This CDR3 is 18 amino acids long. Trimming removed 0 bases from V and 5 bases from J; junction bases left unmatched: 8. Here the CDR3 DNA reads TGCGCCAGCAGCCAAGATTTTGGGACAGGGGGCAGCCATCAGCCCCAGCATTTT. Translating it yields CASSQDFGTGGSHQPQHF.

J is TRBJ2-3 and V is TRBV28; maybe TRBD2 (7 bases). The CDR3 extends over 15 amino acids. Germline CDR1 MDHEN, CDR2 SYDVKM. The V and J ends lost 3 bases and 2 bases respectively, with 12 bases between them. The CDR3 DNA reads TGTGCCAGCAGTTTTCGCGGGGGCCCCACAGATACGCAGTATTTT. It specifies CASSFRGGPTDTQYF. Combining the CDR3 with reference TRBV28 and TRBJ2-3 gives the whole variable domain DVKVTQSSRYLVKRTGEKVFLECVQDMDHENMFWYRQDPGLGLRLIYFSYDVKMKEKGDIPEGYSVSREKKERFSLILESASTNQTSMYLCASSFRGGPTDTQYFGPGTRLTVL.

The rearrangement joins TRBV5-6 to TRBJ2-7; TRBD1 might be the D (7 bases). The CDR3 spans 14 residues. Trimming left V 2 bases short and J 4 bases short, with 13 bases between. Germline assignment: CDR1 SGHDT and CDR2 YYEEEE. The CDR3 is CASSFVAGGYEQYF. The CDR3 region has the DNA TGTGCCAGCAGCTTCGTGGCAGGGGGGTACGAGCAGTACTTC.

This clone was detected once. The chain links TRBV28 to TRBJ1-5; D is unresolved. The CDR3 consists of 12 residues. Germline V gene data show CDR1 as MDHEN and CDR2 as SYDVKM. Trimming took 2 bases from V and 6 from J, leaving 5 bases between them. This CDR3 reads CASSLPFQPQHF. CDR3 sequence (DNA): TGTGCCAGCAGTTTACCGTTTCAGCCCCAGCATTTT.

The V and J genes are TRBV21-1 and TRBJ1-2; the table gives TRBD1 as D, unverified against the DNA. TRBV21-1 is a known pseudogene. This CDR3 region has 17 residues. CDR3 residues: CASDRDRDLTMLVGYTF. CDR3 in DNA: TGTGCCAGTGATCGGGACAGGGACCTAACTATGTTGGTTGGCTACACCTTC.

The table lists this clone with a count of one. The chain combines TRBV29-1 with TRBJ1-1; possible D gene TRBD1, 5 bases. The CDR3 consists of 11 residues. Germline V gives CDR1 SQVTM, CDR2 ANQGSEA. Trimming removed 7 bases at V and 1 base at J, with 7 bases between. Here the CDR3 reads CSAGQNTEAFF. CDR3 bases: TGCAGCGCTGGACAGAACACTGAAGCTTTCTTT.

This rearrangement joins TRBV30 to TRBJ1-5; D may be TRBD1 (5 bases). Trimming removed 2 bases at V and 2 bases at J, with 7 bases between. Per germline, CDR1 GTSNPN and CDR2 SVGIG (reference sequence). The CDR3 covers 13 residues. This CDR3 reads CAWSLQGNQPQHF. The CDR3 coding sequence is TGTGCCTGGAGTTTACAGGGCAATCAGCCCCAGCATTTT. Based on the CDR3 plus reference TRBV30 and TRBJ1-5, the full variable domain is SQTIHQWPATLVQPVGSPLSLECTVEGTSNPNLYWYRQAAGRGLQLLFYSVGIGQISSEVPQNLSASRPQDRQFILSSKKLLLSDSGFYLCAWSLQGNQPQHFGDGTRLSIL.

The chain is built from TRBV10-3 and TRBJ2-3, with D possibly being TRBD2 (5 bases). CDR3 length equals 12 residues. V was cut by 10 bases and J by 2 bases, with 10 bases left in between. From germline, CDR1 is ENHRY and CDR2 SYGVKD. The DNA of the CDR3 is TGTGCCACAAACCGGGACACAGATACGCAGTATTTT. The encoded protein is CATNRDTDTQYF.

This clone was seen only once. The chain couples TRBV19 to TRBJ2-1; the D gene is possibly TRBD2 (6 bases). The CDR3 consists of 15 residues. Germline V gene data show CDR1 as LNHDA and CDR2 as SQIVND (reference sequence). V lost 3 bases and J 7 bases, leaving 16 bases between the germline ends. The CDR3 DNA sequence: TGTGCCAGTAGTATCGGCGGGGCACCCGGGAATGAGCAGTTCTTC. It codes for CASSIGGAPGNEQFF.